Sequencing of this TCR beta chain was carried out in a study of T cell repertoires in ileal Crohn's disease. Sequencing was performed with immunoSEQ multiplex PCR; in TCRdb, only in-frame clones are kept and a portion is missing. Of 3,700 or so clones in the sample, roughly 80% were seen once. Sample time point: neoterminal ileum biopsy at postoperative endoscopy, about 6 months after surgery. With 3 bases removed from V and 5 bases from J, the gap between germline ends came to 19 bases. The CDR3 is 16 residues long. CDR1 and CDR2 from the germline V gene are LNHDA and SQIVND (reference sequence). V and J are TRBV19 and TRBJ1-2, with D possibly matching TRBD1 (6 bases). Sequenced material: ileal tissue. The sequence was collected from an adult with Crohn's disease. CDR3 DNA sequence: TGTGCCAGTAGTATTACTTCGCGACAGGATTCGTATGGCTACACCTTC. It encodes CASSITSRQDSYGYTF. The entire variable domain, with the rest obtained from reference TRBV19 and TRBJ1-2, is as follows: DGGITQSPKYLFRKEGQNVTLSCEQNLNHDAMYWYRQDPGQGLRLIYYSQIVNDFQKGDIAEGYSVSREKKESFPLTVTSAQKNPTAFYLCASSITSRQDSYGYTFGSGTRLTVV.